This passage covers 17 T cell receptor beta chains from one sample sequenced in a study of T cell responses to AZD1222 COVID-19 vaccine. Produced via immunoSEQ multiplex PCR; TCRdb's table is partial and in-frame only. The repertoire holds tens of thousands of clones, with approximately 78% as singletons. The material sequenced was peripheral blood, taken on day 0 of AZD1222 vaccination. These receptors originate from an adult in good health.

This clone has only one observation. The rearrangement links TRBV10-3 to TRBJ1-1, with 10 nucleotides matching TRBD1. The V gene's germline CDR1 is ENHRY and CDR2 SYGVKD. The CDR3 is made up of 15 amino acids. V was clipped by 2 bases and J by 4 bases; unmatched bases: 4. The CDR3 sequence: CAISEGDRGGTEAFF. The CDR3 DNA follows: TGTGCCATCAGTGAGGGGGACAGGGGCGGCACTGAAGCTTTCTTT.

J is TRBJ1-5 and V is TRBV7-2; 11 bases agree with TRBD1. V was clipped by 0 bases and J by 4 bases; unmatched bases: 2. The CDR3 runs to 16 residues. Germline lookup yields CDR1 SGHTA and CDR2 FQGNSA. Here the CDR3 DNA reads TGTGCCAGCAGCTTAGCCCGGGACAGGGGGAATCAGCCCCAGCATTTT. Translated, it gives CASSLARDRGNQPQHF.

In DNA form, the CDR3 reads TGCGCCAGCAGCTTTGGCACTAACACAGCCGGGGAGCTGTTTTTT. This sequence encodes CASSFGTNTAGELFF. The genes are TRBV5-1 and TRBJ2-2; D gene unclear. The V gene's germline CDR1 is SGHRS and CDR2 YFSETQ. The ends were cut back, 2 bases at V and 6 bases at J, with 14 bases in the middle. The CDR3 runs 15 residues.

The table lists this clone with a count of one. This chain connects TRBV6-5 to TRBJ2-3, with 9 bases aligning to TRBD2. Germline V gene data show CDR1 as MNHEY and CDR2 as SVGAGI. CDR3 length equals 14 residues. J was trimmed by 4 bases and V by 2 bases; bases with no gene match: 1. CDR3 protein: CASSYSGRSDTQYF. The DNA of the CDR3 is TGTGCCAGCAGTTACAGCGGGAGGTCAGATACGCAGTATTTT.

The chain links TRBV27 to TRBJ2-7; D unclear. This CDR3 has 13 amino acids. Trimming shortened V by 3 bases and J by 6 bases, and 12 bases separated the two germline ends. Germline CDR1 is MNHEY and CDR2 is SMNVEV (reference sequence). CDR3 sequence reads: CASSLQRAGEQYF. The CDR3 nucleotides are TGTGCCAGCAGTTTGCAAAGGGCAGGCGAGCAGTACTTC.

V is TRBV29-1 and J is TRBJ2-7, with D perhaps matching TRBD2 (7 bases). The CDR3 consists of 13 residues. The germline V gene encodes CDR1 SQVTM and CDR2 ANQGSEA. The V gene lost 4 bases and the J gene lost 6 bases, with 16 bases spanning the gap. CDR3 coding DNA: TGCAGCGTTGGGGGGGGCTACAGCTCCGAGCAGTACTTC. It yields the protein CSVGGGYSSEQYF.

DNA for the CDR3: TGTGCCAGCAGCCCCGGGGCAGACTACGAGCAGTACTTC. This translates into CASSPGADYEQYF. The chain has TRBV7-8 and TRBJ2-7; the D gene could be TRBD1 or TRBD2 (5 bases each). V lost 5 bases and J 3 bases, leaving 11 bases between the germline ends. The length of the CDR3 is 13 residues. CDR1 and CDR2 (germline): SGHVS, FQNEAQ.

CDR3 loop: CAWGQGYEQYF. CDR3 DNA sequence: TGTGCCTGGGGACAGGGGTACGAGCAGTACTTC. The genes are TRBV30 and TRBJ2-7, with 9 bases aligning to TRBD1. In germline, CDR1 is GTSNPN, CDR2 SVGIG (reference sequence). CDR3 length equals 11 residues. The V and J ends lost 5 bases and 4 bases, in that order; junction bases with no gene match: 0.

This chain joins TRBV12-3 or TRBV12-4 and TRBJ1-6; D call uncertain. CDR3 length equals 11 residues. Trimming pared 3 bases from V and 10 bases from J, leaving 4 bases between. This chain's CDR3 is CASSLRSPLHF. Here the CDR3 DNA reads TGTGCCAGCAGTTTGAGGTCACCCCTCCACTTT.

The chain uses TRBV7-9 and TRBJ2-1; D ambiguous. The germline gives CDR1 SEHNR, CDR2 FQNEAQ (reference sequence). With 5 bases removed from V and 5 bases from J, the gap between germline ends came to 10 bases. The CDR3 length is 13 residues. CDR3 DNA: TGTGCCAGCAGCCCAGGACGTCACAATGAGCAGTTCTTC. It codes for CASSPGRHNEQFF.

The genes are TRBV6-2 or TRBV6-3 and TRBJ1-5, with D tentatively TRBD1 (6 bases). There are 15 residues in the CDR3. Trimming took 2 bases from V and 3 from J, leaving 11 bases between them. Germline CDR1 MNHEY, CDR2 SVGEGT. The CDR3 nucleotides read TGTGCCAGCAGTTACCCTCGGACAGCCAATCAGCCCCAGCATTTT. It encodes CASSYPRTANQPQHF.

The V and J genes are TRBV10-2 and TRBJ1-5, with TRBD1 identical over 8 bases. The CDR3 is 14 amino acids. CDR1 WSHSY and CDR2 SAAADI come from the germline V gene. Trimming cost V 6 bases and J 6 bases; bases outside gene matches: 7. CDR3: CASSGQGGSQPQHF. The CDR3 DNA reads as TGCGCCAGCAGCGGACAGGGAGGTAGTCAGCCCCAGCATTTT.

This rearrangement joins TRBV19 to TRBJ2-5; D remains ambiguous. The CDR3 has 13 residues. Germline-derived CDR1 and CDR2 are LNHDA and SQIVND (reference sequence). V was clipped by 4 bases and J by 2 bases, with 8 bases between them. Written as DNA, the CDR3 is TGTGCCAGTAGTACTGACACTCAAGAGACCCAGTACTTC. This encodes CASSTDTQETQYF.

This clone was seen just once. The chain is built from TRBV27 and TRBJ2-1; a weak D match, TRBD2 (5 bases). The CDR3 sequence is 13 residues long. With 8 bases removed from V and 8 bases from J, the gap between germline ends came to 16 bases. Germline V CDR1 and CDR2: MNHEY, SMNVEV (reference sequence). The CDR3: CASWSTGTDEQFF. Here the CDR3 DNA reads TGTGCCAGCTGGTCAACGGGAACTGATGAGCAGTTCTTC.

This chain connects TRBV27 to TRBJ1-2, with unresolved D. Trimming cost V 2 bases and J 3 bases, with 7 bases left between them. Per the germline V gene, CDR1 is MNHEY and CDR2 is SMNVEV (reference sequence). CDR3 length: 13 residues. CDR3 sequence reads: CASSLQWDYGYTF. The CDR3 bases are TGTGCCAGCAGTTTACAATGGGACTATGGCTACACCTTC.

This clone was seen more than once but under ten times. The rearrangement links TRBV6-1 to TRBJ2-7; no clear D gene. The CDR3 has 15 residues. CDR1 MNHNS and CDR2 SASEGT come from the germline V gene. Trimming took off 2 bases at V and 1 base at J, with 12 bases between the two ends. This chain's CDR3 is CASSEIFGRSYEQYF. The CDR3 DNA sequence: TGTGCCAGCAGTGAAATATTCGGCCGATCCTACGAGCAGTACTTC.

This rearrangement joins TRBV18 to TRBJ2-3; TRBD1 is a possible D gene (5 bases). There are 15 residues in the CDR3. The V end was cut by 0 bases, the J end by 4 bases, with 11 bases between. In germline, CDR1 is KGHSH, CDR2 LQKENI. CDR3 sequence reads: CASSPPSQGSDTQYF. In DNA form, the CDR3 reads TGTGCCAGCTCACCACCTTCGCAGGGCTCAGATACGCAGTATTTT. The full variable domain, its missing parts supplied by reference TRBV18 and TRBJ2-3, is NAGVMQNPRHLVRRRGQEARLRCSPMKGHSHVYWYRQLPEEGLKFMVYLQKENIIDESGMPKERFSAEFPKEGPSILRIQQVVRGDSAAYFCASSPPSQGSDTQYFGPGTRLTVL.